The rows below give T cell receptor beta chains drawn from one sample of a study of T cell changes during pregnancy in multiple sclerosis. Generated by immunoSEQ multiplex PCR, the TCRdb table keeps only in-frame clones and is missing some. The sample has about 42,000 clones, roughly nine tenths seen once; the top ten hold 1.2%. The material was CD4+ T cells from peripheral blood mononuclear cells, obtained in the second trimester of pregnancy. These receptors all come from a female donor with multiple sclerosis, enrolled in a pregnancy study. CDR3s include the opening cysteine and the closing phenylalanine or tryptophan. The D gene is left open where the match is weak. Clone size is not always given. Where it is, it says once, few, many or a class for expanded clones.

TRBJ1-2	TRBV27	TRBD1	-	CASSVGTGGSYGYTF	TGTGCCAGCAGTGTTGGGACAGGGGGTTCCTATGGCTACACCTTC
TRBJ2-5	TRBV19	TRBD1	-	CASSIDSSTGATQYF	TGTGCCAGTAGTATAGATTCCTCGACAGGGGCGACCCAGTACTTC
TRBJ2-6	TRBV28	-	-	CASRASGRDSGANVLTF	TGTGCCAGCAGGGCGTCGGGCAGGGACTCTGGGGCCAACGTCCTGACTTTC
TRBJ2-7	TRBV2	-	-	CASSDPGVSLEQYF	TGTGCCAGCAGTGACCCCGGAGTCTCCCTCGAGCAGTACTTC
TRBJ2-1	TRBV27	TRBD2	-	CASSLLAGSQYNEQFF	TGTGCCAGCAGTCTGTTAGCGGGATCGCAGTACAATGAGCAGTTCTTC
TRBJ1-1	TRBV6-5	-	-	CASSSRNTEAFF	TGTGCCAGCAGTAGTAGAAACACTGAAGCTTTCTTT
TRBJ1-2	TRBV28	TRBD1	once	CASSQQGSNYGYTF	TGTGCCAGCAGTCAACAGGGGTCGAACTATGGCTACACCTTC
TRBJ1-1	TRBV29-1	TRBD1	-	CSVADRGTGGGLNTEAFF	TGCAGCGTTGCTGACAGGGGGACTGGAGGGGGCTTGAACACTGAAGCTTTCTTT
TRBJ1-5	TRBV30	-	-	CAWSAGPRGISNQPQHF	TGTGCCTGGAGTGCCGGACCGCGGGGGATTAGCAATCAGCCCCAGCATTTT
TRBJ2-1	TRBV18	-	-	CASSPSPEFNEQFF	TGTGCCAGCTCACCCAGTCCCGAATTCAATGAGCAGTTCTTC
TRBJ1-2	TRBV27	TRBD1	many	CASSLSRRHDRGYGYTF	TGTGCCAGCAGTTTATCGCGTCGCCACGACAGGGGATATGGCTACACCTTC
TRBJ2-2	TRBV5-1	TRBD1	few	CASSDRGITGELFF	TGCGCCAGCAGCGACAGGGGAATTACCGGGGAGCTGTTTTTT
TRBJ2-7	TRBV7-2	-	few	CASSVNPGQVRNEQYF	TGTGCCAGCAGCGTCAACCCGGGACAAGTCAGAAACGAGCAGTACTTC
TRBJ2-1	TRBV5-5	-	-	CASSPQVWYPYNEQFF	TGTGCCAGCAGCCCCCAGGTGTGGTACCCCTACAATGAGCAGTTCTTC
TRBJ2-5	TRBV11-3	TRBD2	-	CASSLGRLAGGPGETQYF	TGTGCCAGCAGCTTAGGCCGACTAGCGGGAGGGCCGGGGGAGACCCAGTACTTC
TRBJ2-2	TRBV30	TRBD2	-	CAWDPLASNTGELFF	TGTGCCTGGGACCCACTAGCGTCGAACACCGGGGAGCTGTTTTTT
TRBJ2-3	TRBV6-5	TRBD2	-	CASSDSAGGFDTQYF	TGTGCCAGCAGTGACTCAGCGGGAGGATTCGATACGCAGTATTTT
TRBJ1-1	TRBV5-1	-	-	CASSWGDRNTEAFF	TGCGCCAGCAGCTGGGGTGACAGGAACACTGAAGCTTTCTTT
TRBJ2-3	TRBV5-1	TRBD1	-	CASSLSRGPTDTQYF	TGCGCCAGCAGCTTGAGCAGGGGGCCAACAGATACGCAGTATTTT
TRBJ1-4	TRBV5-6	TRBD1	-	CASSARDRDLKSGKLFF	TGTGCCAGCAGCGCCCGGGACAGGGATCTCAAGTCGGGAAAACTGTTTTTT
TRBJ2-1	TRBV13	TRBD2	-	CASSLGRASGRGEQFF	TGTGCCAGCAGCTTAGGAAGGGCTAGCGGGAGGGGTGAGCAGTTCTTC
TRBJ2-5	TRBV7-2	TRBD2	-	CASSLAKASGETQYF	TGTGCCAGCAGCTTGGCGAAGGCTAGCGGGGAGACCCAGTACTTC
TRBJ2-2	TRBV9	TRBD2	once	CASSIAASGKNGELFF	TGTGCCAGCAGCATCGCCGCTAGCGGAAAGAACGGGGAGCTGTTTTTT
TRBJ2-7	TRBV21-1	-	-	CASIPDKVSEQYF	TGTGCCAGCATCCCAGACAAGGTAAGCGAGCAGTACTTC
TRBJ2-5	TRBV25-1	-	-	CASSESESVQETQYF	TGTGCCAGCAGTGAATCAGAAAGCGTTCAAGAGACCCAGTACTTC
TRBJ2-3	TRBV6-6	TRBD2	once	CASSLTSGTDTQYF	TGTGCCAGCAGTTTGACTAGCGGTACAGATACGCAGTATTTT
TRBJ1-2	TRBV7-9	TRBD1	-	CASSLGTGAGDGYTF	TGTGCCAGCAGCTTAGGAACAGGGGCTGGAGATGGCTACACCTTC
TRBJ2-1	TRBV29-1	TRBD2	-	CSVELAGGYEQFF	TGCAGCGTTGAACTAGCGGGAGGATATGAGCAGTTCTTC
TRBJ2-7	TRBV7-7	-	-	CASSRDSDYEQYF	TGTGCTAGCAGTCGTGACAGCGACTACGAGCAGTACTTC
TRBJ2-4	TRBV10-3	TRBD2	-	CATGGPDQAKNIQYF	TGTGCCACGGGGGGTCCCGATCAAGCCAAAAACATTCAGTACTTC
TRBJ2-7	TRBV2	TRBD1	once	CASSEVRGQGNEQYF	TGTGCCAGCAGTGAAGTCCGGGGACAGGGTAACGAGCAGTACTTC
TRBJ1-5	TRBV7-2	-	-	CASSQRGGQPQHF	TGTGCCAGCAGTCAGAGGGGAGGACAGCCCCAGCATTTT
TRBJ2-2	TRBV19	-	few	CAIKAAANTGELFF	TGTGCCATCAAAGCGGCGGCAAACACCGGGGAGCTGTTTTTT
TRBJ2-7	TRBV5-5	-	-	CASSYLYEQYF	TGTGCCAGCAGCTACCTATACGAGCAGTACTTC
TRBJ2-1	TRBV7-2	TRBD2	-	CASSSGLAGGVEQFF	TGTGCCAGCAGCTCGGGACTAGCGGGAGGGGTTGAGCAGTTCTTC
TRBJ2-1	TRBV2	TRBD2	-	CASSLAGGGNEQFF	TGTGCCAGCAGTTTAGCGGGAGGGGGGAATGAGCAGTTCTTC
TRBJ2-1	TRBV18	-	-	CASSPRRDSYNEQFF	TGTGCCAGCTCACCACGGCGGGACTCCTACAATGAGCAGTTCTTC
TRBJ2-7	TRBV5-1	TRBD2	once	CASSLSGLAGEQYF	TGCGCCAGCAGCTTAAGCGGACTAGCTGGGGAGCAGTACTTC
TRBJ2-5	TRBV29-1	TRBD2	-	CSGSLAGGQETQYF	TGCAGCGGATCCCTAGCGGGAGGGCAAGAGACCCAGTACTTC
TRBJ2-1	TRBV19	TRBD1	once	CASSMDLDDRGRVEQFF	TGTGCCAGTAGTATGGATTTGGATGACAGGGGGAGGGTTGAGCAGTTCTTC
TRBJ2-3	TRBV5-4	TRBD2	-	CASSPGAGRAQYF	TGTGCCAGCAGCCCCGGAGCAGGGAGGGCGCAGTATTTT
TRBJ2-7	TRBV6-1	TRBD1	once	CASPAGGTGRYEQYF	TGTGCCAGCCCTGCAGGGGGGACAGGGCGATACGAGCAGTACTTC
TRBJ2-7	TRBV4-1	TRBD2	-	CASSRSRGGRSYEQYF	TGCGCCAGCAGCCGGTCACGGGGGGGCCGCTCCTACGAGCAGTACTTC
TRBJ2-7	TRBV18	TRBD1	once	CASSPVTGIYEQYF	TGTGCCAGCTCACCAGTGACAGGGATTTACGAGCAGTACTTC
TRBJ2-1	TRBV5-1	-	-	CASRIDSSSYNEQFF	TGCGCCAGCAGAATAGACAGTAGCTCCTACAATGAGCAGTTCTTC
TRBJ2-3	TRBV18	-	once	CASSPPSTDTQYF	TGTGCCAGCTCCCCCCCGAGCACAGATACGCAGTATTTT
TRBJ2-5	TRBV11-1	-	-	CASSLNRAETQYF	TGTGCCAGCAGCTTAAACAGGGCGGAGACCCAGTACTTC
TRBJ2-7	TRBV2	-	-	CASSGARSGTYEQYF	TGTGCCAGCAGTGGCGCCCGATCTGGTACCTACGAGCAGTACTTC
TRBJ1-6	TRBV27	-	-	CASSLRVDNSPLHF	TGTGCCAGCAGTTTACGGGTCGATAATTCACCCCTCCACTTT
TRBJ1-2	TRBV10-2	TRBD1	-	CASSEDRVRGYTF	TGCGCCAGCAGTGAAGACAGGGTCCGTGGCTACACCTTC
TRBJ2-1	TRBV10-3	TRBD2	few	CATRILAGDYNEQFF	TGTGCCACCCGGATACTAGCGGGAGATTACAATGAGCAGTTCTTC
TRBJ2-3	TRBV28	TRBD2	-	CASSLKSSGRRTDTQYF	TGTGCCAGCAGTTTGAAAAGTAGCGGGAGAAGGACAGATACGCAGTATTTT